Only a few counts were recorded for the clone carrying this T cell receptor (beta chain). CDR1 is LNHDA, CDR2 SQIVND, per germline (reference sequence). This CDR3 region has 15 residues. V lost 6 bases, J lost 1 base, and 13 bases lay in between. This record belongs to a study of shared clonotypes between healthy human individuals. The authors' processing: ImmunoSEQ output lacked quality scores and full-length reads, limiting matched filtering. Measured with immunoSEQ multiplex PCR; TCRdb has only the in-frame clones, and not every one. V, J and clone size reflect that table, while D and trimming were determined from the DNA. The table includes more than 450,000 clones, 75% to 85% detected once.

This sequence originates from a woman between 40 and 50 years old in good health. Some clones in this sample may be carry-over from other donors' samples. V usage is TRBV19 and J usage is TRBJ1-5; D may be TRBD1 (5 bases). The sequencing input was PBMCs. The CDR3 loop is CASRMPGPSNQPQHF. The DNA for the CDR3 is TGTGCCAGTAGGATGCCAGGGCCGAGCAATCAGCCCCAGCATTTT. Based on the CDR3 plus reference TRBV19 and TRBJ1-5, the full variable domain is DGGITQSPKYLFRKEGQNVTLSCEQNLNHDAMYWYRQDPGQGLRLIYYSQIVNDFQKGDIAEGYSVSREKKESFPLTVTSAQKNPTAFYLCASRMPGPSNQPQHFGDGTRLSIL.